Sequencing of this T cell receptor (beta chain) was carried out in a study of blood T cell repertoires in COVID-19. Looking at the study overall: Sources were T cells, B-cell-depleted T cells, or PBMCs; the material itself was cDNA or gDNA.

Produced via immunoSEQ multiplex PCR; TCRdb's table is partial and in-frame only. Of about 140,000 clones in the sample, about 90% were seen once. The sample comprised peripheral blood. The clonotype was recovered from a woman of 80 years or more with acute or convalescent COVID-19.

In nucleotides, the CDR3 is TGTGCCAGCAGCCACCTCGGCACTGAAGCTTTCTTT. As protein: CASSHLGTEAFF. This chain joins TRBV6-5 and TRBJ1-1; D is uncertain. With 6 bases removed from V and 4 bases from J, the gap between germline ends came to 9 bases. Germline V gene sequence: CDR1 MNHEY, CDR2 SVGAGI. The CDR3 is 12 amino acids.